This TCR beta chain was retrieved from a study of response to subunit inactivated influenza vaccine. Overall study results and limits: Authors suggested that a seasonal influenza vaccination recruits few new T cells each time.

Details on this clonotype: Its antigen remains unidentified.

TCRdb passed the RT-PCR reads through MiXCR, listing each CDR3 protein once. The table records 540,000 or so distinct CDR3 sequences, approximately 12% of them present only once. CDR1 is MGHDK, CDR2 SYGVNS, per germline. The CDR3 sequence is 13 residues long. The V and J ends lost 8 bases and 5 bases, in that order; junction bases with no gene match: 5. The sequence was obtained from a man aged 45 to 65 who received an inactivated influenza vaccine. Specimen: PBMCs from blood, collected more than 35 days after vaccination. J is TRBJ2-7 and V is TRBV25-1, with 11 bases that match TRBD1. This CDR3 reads CASRDRGSHEQYF. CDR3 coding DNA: TGTGCCAGCCGGGACAGGGGGTCCCACGAGCAGTACTTC.